This T cell receptor beta chain comes out of a study of beta chain features in type 1 diabetes. Findings of the study overall: Researchers reported that naive, central memory and Treg TCRB repertoires appeared more similar in patients than in healthy donors.

Germline V CDR1 and CDR2: SGHNT, YENEEA. The V gene lost 1 base and the J gene lost 3 bases, with 9 bases spanning the gap. The CDR3 has 14 amino acids. Regarding this clone: Its specificity is unknown.

Isolated RNA was reverse transcribed in full, so expressed TCRB transcripts were sequenced. Assay used: immunoSEQ multiplex PCR; TCRdb lists only in-frame clones, some missing. The data contain 300,000 to 400,000 clones, roughly 8% of them seen just once; the ten biggest clones take up around 0.45%. The TCR comes from a woman aged 18-30 years in good health. This sequence joins TRBV11-3 and TRBJ2-5; D is unclear. Sample: central memory CD4+ T cells from blood. CDR3 region: CASSLAPTKETQYF. The CDR3 nucleotides read TGTGCCAGCAGCTTAGCCCCAACAAAAGAGACCCAGTACTTC.